This T cell receptor (beta chain) was sequenced during a study of PD-L1 blockade in urothelial cancer. Repertoires were generated with immunoSEQ multiplex PCR, while TCRdb's copy carries only in-frame clones and drops some. Found here are 75,000 to 95,000 clones, 85% of them singletons; the top ten hold approximately 6.7%. Time point specified: pretreatment peripheral blood. Samples spanned pretreatment and treatment, with 1 to 8 time points per patient. The germline CDR1 and CDR2 sequences are MGHDK and SYGVNS. The CDR3 contains 11 residues. V was shortened by 8 bases and J by 6 bases, with 7 bases between the two germline ends.

This TCR came from a man between 35 and 55 years old with urothelial cancer. The material sequenced was PBMCs, taken around atezolizumab (anti-PD-L1) treatment. The rearrangement links TRBV25-1 to TRBJ2-2; TRBD2 is a possible D gene (5 bases). The CDR3 loop reads CASRRAGELFF. The CDR3 DNA is TGTGCCAGCCGGCGGGCCGGGGAGCTGTTTTTT.